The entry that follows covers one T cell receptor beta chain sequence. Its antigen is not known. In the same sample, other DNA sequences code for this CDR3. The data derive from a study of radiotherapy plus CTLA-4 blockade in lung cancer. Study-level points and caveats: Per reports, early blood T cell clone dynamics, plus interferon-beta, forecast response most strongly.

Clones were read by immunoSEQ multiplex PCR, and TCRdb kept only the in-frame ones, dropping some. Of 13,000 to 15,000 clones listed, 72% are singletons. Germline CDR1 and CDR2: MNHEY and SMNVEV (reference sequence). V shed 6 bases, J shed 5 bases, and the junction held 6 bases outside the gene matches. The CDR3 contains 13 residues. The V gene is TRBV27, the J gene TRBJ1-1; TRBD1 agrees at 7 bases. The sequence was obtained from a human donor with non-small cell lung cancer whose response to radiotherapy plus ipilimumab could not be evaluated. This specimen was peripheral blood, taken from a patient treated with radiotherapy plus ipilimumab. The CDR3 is CASRSGGGTEAFF. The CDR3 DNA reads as TGTGCCAGCAGATCAGGGGGTGGTACTGAAGCTTTCTTT.